A single sample is the source of the 22 T cell receptor beta chains below, sequenced in a study of tumor and adjacent non-tumor tissue in lung cancer. TCRbeta libraries were built with three rounds of nested PCR, modified from ARM-PCR. MiXCR was run by TCRdb on the multiplex PCR reads, yielding one entry per CDR3 protein. The table has approximately 120,000 distinct CDR3 sequences, about 64% seen once. This sample's RNA came from whole unsorted tissue. Distant lung tissue was collected more than 3 cm away from the tumor edge. The material sequenced was distant non-tumor lung tissue. The receptors derive from a man in his sixties with non-small cell lung cancer.

This clonotype has ten or more counts. V is TRBV6-2 or TRBV6-3 and J is TRBJ1-1; D ambiguous. Trimming pared 3 bases from V and 0 bases from J, leaving 8 bases between. The CDR3 covers 14 residues. The germline V gene encodes CDR1 MNHEY and CDR2 SVGEGT. The CDR3 DNA reads TGTGCCAGCAGTTATTTCGGGGTGAACACTGAAGCTTTCTTT. It yields the protein CASSYFGVNTEAFF.

This clonotype has more than one count but fewer than ten. One end of the junction is discordant with germline, which a read error may explain. The rearrangement links TRBV12-3 or TRBV12-4 to TRBJ1-5; D remains unclear. The CDR3 is 13 residues long. CDR3 nucleotide sequence: TGTGCCAGCAGTTATCTGGGGAATCAGCCCCAGCGTTTT. Its protein product is CASSYLGNQPQRF.

A remark on this clonotype: A much larger clone is a single base away; this may be a read error. This sequence joins TRBV6-2 or TRBV6-3 and TRBJ2-3; TRBD1 might be the D (6 bases). This CDR3 region has 14 residues. CDR1 MNHEY and CDR2 SVGEGT come from the germline V gene. The CDR3 reads CTSRRAGGTDTQYF. The DNA of the CDR3 is TGTACCAGCAGAAGGGCAGGGGGCACAGATACGCAGTATTTT.

Turning to this clonotype: One junction end does not reproduce the germline sequence, and a read error may be involved. The rearrangement links TRBV12-3 or TRBV12-4 to TRBJ1-2, with a tentative D call TRBD1 (5 bases). The CDR3 covers 13 residues. Here the CDR3 reads CASSLGRDYSYTF. In nucleotides, the CDR3 is TGTGCCAGCAGTCTAGGACGGGACTATAGCTACACCTTC.

On this clonotype: Compared with germline, one end of the junction differs, possibly owing to a read error. The chain recombines TRBV4-3 with TRBJ2-1, with D possibly TRBD1 on 6 matching bases. The CDR3 loop spans 14 amino acids. Germline V gene sequence: CDR1 LGHNA, CDR2 YSLEER. This CDR3 reads CASNVSGAHNEQFF. DNA for the CDR3: TGCGCCAGCAACGTTTCAGGGGCACACAACGAGCAGTTCTTC.

The chain carries TRBV10-2 and TRBJ2-3, with 8 nucleotides matching TRBD2. Germline V lookup: CDR1 WSHSY, CDR2 SAAADI. The CDR3 has 14 residues. Losses at the gene ends were 8 bases for V and 10 bases for J; bases not matched to a gene: 14. Here the CDR3 reads CASWVAGFTYAQYF. The CDR3 coding sequence is TGCGCCAGCTGGGTAGCGGGGTTCACATATGCGCAGTATTTT.

For this clonotype: Sequence at one end of the junction differs from germline and may be a read error. This rearrangement joins TRBV29-1 to TRBJ2-1; a weak D match, TRBD2 (6 bases). Per germline, CDR1 SQVTM and CDR2 ANQGSEA. The CDR3 is made up of 15 amino acids. The CDR3 nucleotides read TGCAACCTTGAAGGGACTTTCCTCTCCTACAATGAGCTGTTCTTC. Translation gives CNLEGTFLSYNELFF.

Comments on this clonotype: This may stem from a read error, because a much larger clone lies one nucleotide away. This rearrangement joins TRBV20-1 to TRBJ1-1; D unclear. Germline lookup yields CDR1 DFQATT and CDR2 SNEGSKA (reference sequence). The germline V and J ends were trimmed by 6 bases and 1 base, with 12 bases remaining between them. The CDR3 runs 13 residues. CDR3 residues: CSAGRTRNTEAFF. DNA for the CDR3: TGCAGTGCAGGCCGAACCAGGAACACTGAAGCTTTCTTT.

On this clonotype itself: It may be a read error: a sequence one base away is much more abundant. V usage is TRBV12-3 or TRBV12-4 and J usage is TRBJ2-1; 7 nucleotides match TRBD1. This CDR3 has 14 amino acids. In nucleotides, the CDR3 is TGTACCAGCAGTAGCCTGGACAGGTACAATGAGCAGTTCTTC. This sequence encodes CTSSSLDRYNEQFF.

This clonotype was observed many times. The CDR3 sequence: CASRPDRAPDTQYF. CDR3 bases: TGTGCCAGCAGACCTGACAGGGCACCAGATACGCAGTATTTT. J is TRBJ2-3 and V is TRBV5-4, with 7 bases aligning to TRBD1. The V gene end was trimmed by 5 bases and the J gene end by 4 bases; junction bases not matched to a gene: 7. The CDR3 has 14 amino acids. CDR1 is SGHNT and CDR2 is YYREEE in the germline V gene (reference sequence).

V usage is TRBV29-1 and J usage is TRBJ1-2; D remains unclear. CDR1 is SQVTM and CDR2 is ANQGSEA in the germline V gene. The CDR3 is 12 residues long. CDR3 protein: CNIRSGSDGYTF. The DNA of the CDR3 is TGCAACATTAGATCGGGATCTGATGGCTACACCTTC.

On this clonotype: The germline gene is not matched at one end of the junction; a read error may be the cause. The V call is TRBV6-6, the J call TRBJ1-5; D may be TRBD1 (5 bases). Germline V lookup: CDR1 MNHNY, CDR2 SVGAGI (reference sequence). This CDR3 contains 13 residues. The CDR3 DNA reads TGTGCCAGCGGAGAGGGGAGCAATCAGCCCCAACATTTT. Amino acids: CASGEGSNQPQHF.

This clonotype has only a few counts. The J gene is TRBJ2-1, the V gene TRBV5-5; D remains unclear. This CDR3 spans 13 amino acids. V was clipped by 1 base and J by 9 bases, with 11 bases between them. The germline gives CDR1 SGHKS, CDR2 YYEKEE (reference sequence). The CDR3 nucleotides read TGTGCCAGCAGCTTGAAGTCTAGTGGTGAGCAGTTCTTC. Translating gives CASSLKSSGEQFF.

The CDR3 here is CASSLTFISGGHEQFF. CDR3 DNA sequence: TGTGCCAGCAGCTTAACGTTCATTAGCGGGGGCCATGAGCAGTTCTTC. V gene TRBV7-3 combines with J gene TRBJ2-1, with 9 bases that match TRBD2. Germline values: CDR1 SGHTA, CDR2 FQGTGA. There are 16 residues in the CDR3. V lost 0 bases, J lost 8 bases, and 8 bases stayed unmatched.

Note on this clonotype: A read error may explain this, as a much larger clone is one base away. The chain couples TRBV20-1 to TRBJ2-3; 10 bases fit TRBD2. This CDR3 is 16 amino acids long. The germline V gene encodes CDR1 DFQATT and CDR2 SNEGSKA (reference sequence). Trimming took 0 bases from V and 4 from J; bases not matched to a gene: 7. The CDR3 region has the DNA TGCAGTGCTAGAGATACAAGCAGCGGGGGGGCAGATACGCAGTATTTT. Translating gives CSARDTSSGGADTQYF.

This clonotype was observed a few times. The V gene is TRBV20-1, the J gene TRBJ2-3, with 7 bases identical to TRBD2. The V gene's germline CDR1 is DFQATT and CDR2 SNEGSKA (reference sequence). V lost 4 bases and J lost 6; bases outside the gene matches: 13. The CDR3 covers 15 residues. In nucleotides, the CDR3 is TGCAGTGCTAAGTCAGGTGGGAGCGGGACGGATACGCAGTATTTT. Encoded protein: CSAKSGGSGTDTQYF.

Points on this clonotype: One base away lies a much larger clone, so this may be a sequencing read error. The chain is built from TRBV6-6 and TRBJ1-1, with D possibly matching TRBD1 (5 bases). This CDR3 has 13 amino acids. CDR1 and CDR2 from the germline V gene are MNHNY and SVGAGI (reference sequence). CDR3 sequence: CDSSWQGGTEAFF. CDR3 in DNA: TGTGACAGCAGTTGGCAGGGTGGCACTGAAGCTTTCTTT.

This clonotype has just a few counts. A much larger clone lies a single base off, so this may be a read error. The rearrangement joins TRBV6-6 to TRBJ2-3, with D possibly being TRBD1 or TRBD2 (5 bases each). Germline-derived CDR1 and CDR2 are MNHNY and SVGAGI (reference sequence). The CDR3 is made up of 14 amino acids. The CDR3 is CASSPRASTDMQYF. The CDR3 bases are TGTGCCAGCTCGCCCAGGGCTAGCACAGATATGCAGTATTTT.

This chain connects TRBV6-6 to TRBJ2-3; possible D gene TRBD1, 6 bases. This CDR3 has 15 amino acids. Germline CDR1 MNHNY, CDR2 SVGAGI (reference sequence). The V end was cut by 7 bases, the J end by 4 bases, with 18 bases between. The CDR3, as DNA: TGTGCCAGCAACCCGGGACAAGGGCAGGCAGATACGCAGTATTTT. Protein: CASNPGQGQADTQYF.

This clonotype was picked up one time. One end of the junction fails to match germline, which may point to a read error. V usage is TRBV11-3 and J usage is TRBJ1-4; D not certain. The CDR3 is 16 residues long. Germline loops: CDR1 SGHNT, CDR2 YENEEA. This CDR3 is CASGLETTSTNEKLFF. The CDR3, as DNA: TGTGCCAGCGGCTTAGAGACAACCTCAACTAATGAAAAATTGTTTTTT.

As to this clonotype: Relative to the germline gene, one junction end is altered; a read error may explain this. The V gene is TRBV11-1, the J gene TRBJ2-1; D call uncertain. Germline V CDR1 and CDR2: SGHAT, FQDESV (reference sequence). The CDR3 extends over 16 amino acids. CDR3 amino acids: CASSLIPRSSYNEQFF. CDR3 in DNA: TGTGCCAGTAGCTTAATCCCTCGGAGCTCCTACAATGAACAGTTCTTC.

Comment on this clonotype: A much bigger clone sits one base away, suggesting this may be a read error. The CDR3 ends on some other residue instead of the conserved phenylalanine or tryptophan, so this is likely a read error. The V call is TRBV20-1, the J call TRBJ2-1, with D hard to call. The CDR3 runs 13 residues. Germline CDR1 reads DFQATT; CDR2 reads SNEGSKA (reference sequence). V was cut by 3 bases and J by 5 bases, with 11 bases left in between. CDR3 sequence reads: CSARAWLNNEQFL. In nucleotides, the CDR3 is TGCAGTGCTAGGGCCTGGCTGAACAATGAGCAGTTCTTG.